This TCR beta chain originates from a study of CD4+ T cells in melanoma. Overall study results and limits: Reportedly, melanoma neoantigen-specific CD4+ T cells showed varied differentiation states. CD8+ T cell, macrophage and B cell function reportedly correlated with neoantigen-specific CD4+ T cells.

The V and J ends lost 8 bases and 0 bases, in that order; junction bases with no gene match: 12. The CDR3 spans 16 residues. Germline-derived CDR1 and CDR2 are MNHNY and SVGAGI (reference sequence). Using immunoSEQ multiplex PCR, the repertoire was profiled, and TCRdb retains in-frame clones only, with some absent. The table has some 13,000 clones, about 74% seen once; the top ten hold approximately 16%. Remarks on this clone: The target antigen is unknown.

The receptor was isolated from a human donor with melanoma. The sample taken for sequencing was cells from a culture (not recorded whether cultured in vitro). The V and J genes are TRBV6-6 and TRBJ1-1; TRBD1 aligns across 7 bases. Here the CDR3 reads CASHRDSLLMNTEAFF. The CDR3 DNA sequence: TGTGCCAGCCATCGGGACAGCCTTTTAATGAACACTGAAGCTTTCTTT.